The present TCR beta chain was sequenced within a study of OX40 agonist ivuxolimab in advanced cancers. In the study overall: Clinicians treated patients with ivuxolimab, an agonistic anti-OX40 (CD134) antibody. Hepatocellular carcinoma, melanoma, renal cell or head and neck cancer affected the dose-escalation patients.

The ends lost 1 base at V and 1 base at J; junction bases unmatched: 4. CDR1 and CDR2 (germline): MGHRA, YSYEKL. CDR3 length: 16 residues. The table lists this clone with a count of one. Its antigen remains unidentified. Sequenced by immunoSEQ multiplex PCR; TCRdb stores in-frame clones only, minus some. The sample contains approximately 160,000 clones, under 95% of which appear only once. Study-wide results and limits: Those patients achieving a partial response at 0.1-3.0 mg/kg showed among the lowest clonal expansion. Researchers did not establish what antigens the expanded peripheral T cells target.

This chain links TRBV4-1 with TRBJ1-2; 9 bases agree with TRBD1. This receptor was obtained from an adult with an advanced solid tumor such as melanoma, head and neck, liver or kidney cancer. Sequences were derived from CD4+ or CD8+ T cells sorted from blood, sampled in a trial of the OX40 agonist ivuxolimab. DNA for the CDR3: TGCGCCAGCAGCCAAGGCGGGGGACAGGGTAACTATGGCTACACCTTC. Translated: CASSQGGGQGNYGYTF.